These T cell receptor beta chains were read from a single sample in a study of neurological immune-mediated disorders. MiXCR was run by TCRdb on the 5' RACE reads, yielding one entry per CDR3 protein. The table includes some 60,000 distinct CDR3 sequences, over 2% detected once. Sequenced: PBMCs. All receptors derive from a man between 45 and 60 years old with multiple sclerosis. The CDR3 runs from the conserved cysteine through the conserved F or W. The order of the fields is CDR3 protein, CDR3 DNA, D gene, J gene, V gene, clone size. A D gene is named only where the DNA matches it firmly. The size field is filled for only some rows; it gives once, few, many or a size class.

cdr3_aa: CASSLVYSEKLFF
cdr3_nt: TGTGCCAGCAGCTTAGTGTACAGTGAAAAACTGTTTTTT
d_call: .
j_call: TRBJ1-4
v_call: TRBV7-2
clone_size: many

cdr3_aa: CASSLDYNEQFF
cdr3_nt: TGCGCCAGCAGCTTGGATTACAATGAGCAGTTCTTC
d_call: .
j_call: TRBJ2-1
v_call: TRBV5-1
clone_size: many

cdr3_aa: CASSLERGNTDTQYF
cdr3_nt: TGTGCCAGCAGCTTAGAAAGGGGGAACACAGATACGCAGTATTTT
d_call: .
j_call: TRBJ2-3
v_call: TRBV7-2
clone_size: many

cdr3_aa: CASRLTSGGANEQFF
cdr3_nt: TGCGCCAGCAGACTTACTAGCGGGGGGGCGAATGAGCAGTTCTTC
d_call: TRBD2
j_call: TRBJ2-1
v_call: TRBV5-1
clone_size: many

cdr3_aa: CASSIRVVGEQFF
cdr3_nt: TGTGCCAGCAGCATCAGAGTGGTTGGGGAGCAGTTCTTC
d_call: .
j_call: TRBJ2-1
v_call: TRBV11-2
clone_size: many

cdr3_aa: CASSRDSFAETQYF
cdr3_nt: TGTGCCAGCAGTAGGGACAGTTTTGCAGAGACCCAGTACTTC
d_call: TRBD1
j_call: TRBJ2-5
v_call: TRBV12-3/TRBV12-4
clone_size: many

cdr3_aa: CASSLDPSGGSYEQYF
cdr3_nt: TGTGCCAGCAGCTTAGATCCTAGCGGGGGCTCCTACGAGCAGTACTTC
d_call: TRBD2
j_call: TRBJ2-7
v_call: TRBV11-2
clone_size: many

cdr3_aa: CASSYTLSGTGVYEQYF
cdr3_nt: TGTGCCAGCAGTTACACTCTCTCCGGGACAGGGGTGTACGAGCAGTACTTC
d_call: TRBD1
j_call: TRBJ2-7
v_call: TRBV6-5
clone_size: many

cdr3_aa: CASSPLDSTDTQYF
cdr3_nt: TGTGCCAGCAGTCCTCTCGACAGCACAGATACGCAGTATTTT
d_call: .
j_call: TRBJ2-3
v_call: TRBV27
clone_size: many

cdr3_aa: CASSQATSSETQYF
cdr3_nt: TGTGCCAGCAGCCAAGCAACTTCCTCCGAGACCCAGTACTTC
d_call: .
j_call: TRBJ2-5
v_call: TRBV3-1
clone_size: many

cdr3_aa: CASSSTGSSYEQYF
cdr3_nt: TGCGCCAGCAGCTCGACAGGGTCCTCCTACGAGCAGTACTTC
d_call: TRBD1
j_call: TRBJ2-7
v_call: TRBV5-1
clone_size: many

cdr3_aa: CSARGGTRTDTQYF
cdr3_nt: TGCAGTGCTAGAGGAGGGACCCGCACAGATACGCAGTATTTT
d_call: .
j_call: TRBJ2-3
v_call: TRBV20-1
clone_size: many

cdr3_aa: CASSSSIGETQYF
cdr3_nt: TGTGCCAGCAGTTCCTCTATCGGAGAGACCCAGTACTTC
d_call: .
j_call: TRBJ2-5
v_call: TRBV12-3/TRBV12-4
clone_size: many

cdr3_aa: CSVAVGGSNTEAFF
cdr3_nt: TGCAGCGTGGCGGTGGGGGGCTCGAACACTGAAGCTTTCTTT
d_call: .
j_call: TRBJ1-1
v_call: TRBV29-1
clone_size: many

cdr3_aa: CASSLGQYNSPLHF
cdr3_nt: TGTGCCAGCAGTTTAGGACAATATAATTCACCCCTCCACTTT
d_call: .
j_call: TRBJ1-6
v_call: TRBV12-3/TRBV12-4
clone_size: many

cdr3_aa: CASSQGQAQETQYF
cdr3_nt: TGCGCCAGCAGCCAAGGACAGGCCCAAGAGACCCAGTACTTC
d_call: TRBD1
j_call: TRBJ2-5
v_call: TRBV5-1
clone_size: many

cdr3_aa: CSAGTGYEQYF
cdr3_nt: TGCAGTGCTGGGACAGGGTACGAGCAGTACTTC
d_call: TRBD1
j_call: TRBJ2-7
v_call: TRBV20-1
clone_size: many

cdr3_aa: CASSSTGEETQYF
cdr3_nt: TGTGCCAGCAGCTCGACAGGGGAAGAGACCCAGTACTTC
d_call: TRBD1
j_call: TRBJ2-5
v_call: TRBV12-3/TRBV12-4
clone_size: many

cdr3_aa: CASSSSTDTQYF
cdr3_nt: TGCGCCAGCAGTAGTAGCACAGATACGCAGTATTTT
d_call: .
j_call: TRBJ2-3
v_call: TRBV5-1
clone_size: many

cdr3_aa: CASSDRGEQYF
cdr3_nt: TGTGCCAGCAGTGATAGAGGCGAGCAGTACTTC
d_call: .
j_call: TRBJ2-7
v_call: TRBV12-3/TRBV12-4
clone_size: many

cdr3_aa: CASRFLGIHTDTQYF
cdr3_nt: TGCGCCAGCAGGTTCCTGGGGATCCACACAGATACGCAGTATTTT
d_call: .
j_call: TRBJ2-3
v_call: TRBV5-1
clone_size: many

cdr3_aa: CSARGYQITGSYNSPLHF
cdr3_nt: TGCAGTGCTAGAGGTTATCAGATTACGGGGTCCTATAATTCACCCCTCCACTTT
d_call: .
j_call: TRBJ1-6
v_call: TRBV20-1
clone_size: many

cdr3_aa: CASSQWGDAEAFF
cdr3_nt: TGTGCCAGCAGTCAATGGGGGGATGCTGAAGCTTTCTTT
d_call: .
j_call: TRBJ1-1
v_call: TRBV27
clone_size: few

cdr3_aa: CSADLAGGNNEQFF
cdr3_nt: TGCAGTGCTGATCTAGCGGGGGGCAACAATGAGCAGTTCTTC
d_call: TRBD2
j_call: TRBJ2-1
v_call: TRBV20-1
clone_size: many

cdr3_aa: CSARDEVFKQFF
cdr3_nt: TGCAGTGCTAGAGATGAGGTGTTTAAGCAGTTCTTC
d_call: .
j_call: TRBJ2-1
v_call: TRBV20-1
clone_size: many

cdr3_aa: CASSRDRTYEQYF
cdr3_nt: TGCGCCAGCAGCCGGGACCGAACCTACGAGCAGTACTTC
d_call: .
j_call: TRBJ2-7
v_call: TRBV4-3
clone_size: many

cdr3_aa: CASSRHAGQYTQYF
cdr3_nt: TGTGCCAGCAGCAGACATGCCGGGCAATATACGCAGTATTTT
d_call: .
j_call: TRBJ2-3
v_call: TRBV7-3
clone_size: many

cdr3_aa: CASSQTQGGEKLFF
cdr3_nt: TGTGCCAGCAGCCAAACGCAGGGAGGCGAAAAACTGTTTTTT
d_call: .
j_call: TRBJ1-4
v_call: TRBV6-5
clone_size: many

cdr3_aa: CASSRGGNTEAFF
cdr3_nt: TGTGCCAGCAGTCGAGGGGGGAACACTGAAGCTTTCTTT
d_call: .
j_call: TRBJ1-1
v_call: TRBV6-6
clone_size: many

cdr3_aa: CASSSRVGYTF
cdr3_nt: TGTGCCAGCAGTTCTAGGGTTGGCTACACCTTC
d_call: .
j_call: TRBJ1-2
v_call: TRBV12-3/TRBV12-4
clone_size: many

cdr3_aa: CASSVGVAGPTYEQYF
cdr3_nt: TGTGCCAGCAGCGTAGGAGTAGCGGGGCCTACCTACGAGCAGTACTTC
d_call: TRBD2
j_call: TRBJ2-7
v_call: TRBV9
clone_size: many

cdr3_aa: CASSRSGTTDTQYF
cdr3_nt: TGTGCCAGCAGTCGTAGCGGAACCACAGATACGCAGTATTTT
d_call: .
j_call: TRBJ2-3
v_call: TRBV6-4
clone_size: many

cdr3_aa: CSARDWRAEQPQHF
cdr3_nt: TGCAGTGCTAGAGATTGGAGGGCTGAACAGCCCCAGCATTTT
d_call: .
j_call: TRBJ1-5
v_call: TRBV20-1
clone_size: many

cdr3_aa: CASSVADWSYEQYF
cdr3_nt: TGTGCCAGCAGCGTAGCCGACTGGAGCTACGAGCAGTACTTC
d_call: .
j_call: TRBJ2-7
v_call: TRBV9
clone_size: .

cdr3_aa: CASSREPYEQYF
cdr3_nt: TGTGCCAGCAGCCGGGAGCCCTACGAGCAGTACTTC
d_call: .
j_call: TRBJ2-7
v_call: TRBV27
clone_size: many

cdr3_aa: CASRQGMNTEAFF
cdr3_nt: TGTGCCAGCAGACAGGGTATGAACACTGAAGCTTTCTTT
d_call: .
j_call: TRBJ1-1
v_call: TRBV6-5
clone_size: many

cdr3_aa: CASRSNQPQHF
cdr3_nt: TGTGCCAGCCGTAGCAATCAGCCCCAGCATTTT
d_call: .
j_call: TRBJ1-5
v_call: TRBV6-6
clone_size: many

cdr3_aa: CASTGAAEAFF
cdr3_nt: TGCGCCAGCACAGGGGCGGCTGAAGCTTTCTTT
d_call: .
j_call: TRBJ1-1
v_call: TRBV10-2
clone_size: many

cdr3_aa: CASSPWTGGSYNEQFF
cdr3_nt: TGTGCCAGCAGTCCATGGACAGGGGGCTCCTACAATGAGCAGTTCTTC
d_call: TRBD1
j_call: TRBJ2-1
v_call: TRBV7-7
clone_size: many

cdr3_aa: CASSDQTNSKNIQYF
cdr3_nt: TGTGCCAGCAGTGACCAGACAAATTCCAAAAACATTCAGTACTTC
d_call: .
j_call: TRBJ2-4
v_call: TRBV12-3/TRBV12-4
clone_size: many

cdr3_aa: CATSDSFGAGANVLTF
cdr3_nt: TGTGCCACCAGTGACTCTTTCGGGGCTGGGGCCAACGTCCTGACTTTC
d_call: .
j_call: TRBJ2-6
v_call: TRBV24-1
clone_size: many

cdr3_aa: CASSDYRDRRTYEQYF
cdr3_nt: TGCGCCAGCAGCGACTACCGGGACAGGCGTACCTACGAGCAGTACTTC
d_call: TRBD1
j_call: TRBJ2-7
v_call: TRBV5-1
clone_size: many

cdr3_aa: CASRPVGQGYGYTF
cdr3_nt: TGTGCCAGCAGGCCCGTTGGGCAGGGCTATGGCTACACCTTC
d_call: .
j_call: TRBJ1-2
v_call: TRBV6-2/TRBV6-3
clone_size: many

cdr3_aa: CATSREVGREQYF
cdr3_nt: TGTGCCACCAGCAGAGAAGTGGGCCGGGAGCAGTACTTC
d_call: .
j_call: TRBJ2-7
v_call: TRBV15
clone_size: many

cdr3_aa: CASSRGTGNQPQHF
cdr3_nt: TGTGCCAGCAGCAGAGGGACAGGCAATCAGCCCCAGCATTTT
d_call: TRBD1
j_call: TRBJ1-5
v_call: TRBV7-6
clone_size: many

cdr3_aa: CSATLGGGSSYNEQFF
cdr3_nt: TGCAGTGCGACACTAGGCGGTGGGAGCTCCTACAATGAGCAGTTCTTC
d_call: .
j_call: TRBJ2-1
v_call: TRBV20-1
clone_size: many

cdr3_aa: CASSQERTGGLNEQFF
cdr3_nt: TGCGCCAGCAGCCAAGAAAGGACAGGGGGCCTCAATGAGCAGTTCTTC
d_call: TRBD1
j_call: TRBJ2-1
v_call: TRBV4-3
clone_size: many

cdr3_aa: CSARDRAVLGETQYF
cdr3_nt: TGCAGTGCTAGAGATCGGGCGGTTTTGGGGGAGACCCAGTACTTC
d_call: .
j_call: TRBJ2-5
v_call: TRBV20-1
clone_size: many

cdr3_aa: CASSWNTGELFF
cdr3_nt: TGTGCCAGCAGTTGGAACACCGGGGAGCTGTTTTTT
d_call: .
j_call: TRBJ2-2
v_call: TRBV6-5
clone_size: many

cdr3_aa: CASSLVGSDTQYF
cdr3_nt: TGTGCCAGCAGCCTAGTGGGGTCCGATACGCAGTATTTT
d_call: .
j_call: TRBJ2-3
v_call: TRBV7-2
clone_size: many

cdr3_aa: CASRSGSTTTNEKLFF
cdr3_nt: TGCGCCAGCAGGTCTGGATCTACAACAACTAATGAAAAACTGTTTTTT
d_call: .
j_call: TRBJ1-4
v_call: TRBV5-1
clone_size: many

cdr3_aa: CASSRTGDRTDTQYF
cdr3_nt: TGCGCCAGCAGCAGGACAGGGGATCGAACAGATACGCAGTATTTT
d_call: TRBD1
j_call: TRBJ2-3
v_call: TRBV5-1
clone_size: many

cdr3_aa: CSASRQGADNSPLHF
cdr3_nt: TGCAGTGCTAGTCGACAGGGGGCCGATAATTCACCCCTCCACTTT
d_call: TRBD1
j_call: TRBJ1-6
v_call: TRBV20-1
clone_size: many

cdr3_aa: CASRLSPYNEQFF
cdr3_nt: TGTGCCAGCAGGCTCAGCCCCTACAATGAGCAGTTCTTC
d_call: .
j_call: TRBJ2-1
v_call: TRBV28
clone_size: many